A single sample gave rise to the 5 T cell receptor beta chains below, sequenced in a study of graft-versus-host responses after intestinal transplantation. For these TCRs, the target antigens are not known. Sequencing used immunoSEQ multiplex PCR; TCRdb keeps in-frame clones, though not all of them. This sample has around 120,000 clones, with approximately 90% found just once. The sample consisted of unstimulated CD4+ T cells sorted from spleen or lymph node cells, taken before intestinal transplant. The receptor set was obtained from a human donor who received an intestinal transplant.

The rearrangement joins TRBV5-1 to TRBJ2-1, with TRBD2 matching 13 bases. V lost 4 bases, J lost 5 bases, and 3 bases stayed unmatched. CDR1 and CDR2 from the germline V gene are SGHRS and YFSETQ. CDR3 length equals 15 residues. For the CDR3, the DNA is TGCGCCAGCAGCGAGGGGACTAGCGGGAACAATGAGCAGTTCTTC. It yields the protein CASSEGTSGNNEQFF.

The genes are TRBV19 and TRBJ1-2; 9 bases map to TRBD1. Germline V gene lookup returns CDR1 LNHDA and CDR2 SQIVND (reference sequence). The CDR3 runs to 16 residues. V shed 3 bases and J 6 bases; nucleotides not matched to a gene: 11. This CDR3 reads CASSIGVRTGENGYTF. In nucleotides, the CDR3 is TGTGCCAGTAGTATCGGTGTGAGGACAGGGGAAAATGGCTACACCTTC.

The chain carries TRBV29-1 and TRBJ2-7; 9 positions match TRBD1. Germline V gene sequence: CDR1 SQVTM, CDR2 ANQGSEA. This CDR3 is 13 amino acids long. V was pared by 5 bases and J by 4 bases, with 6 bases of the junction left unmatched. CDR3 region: CSVIDRGSYEQYF. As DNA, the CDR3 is TGCAGCGTTATCGACAGGGGGAGTTACGAGCAGTACTTC.

The DNA for the CDR3 is TGTGCCAGCAGCCCTGACTCCCGGACAGGGGTCACCTACGAGCAGTACTTC. Protein sequence: CASSPDSRTGVTYEQYF. The rearrangement uses TRBV9 and TRBJ2-7; 9 nucleotides match TRBD1. V was pared by 4 bases and J by 2 bases, with 13 bases of the junction left unmatched. This CDR3 comprises 17 residues. Germline values: CDR1 SGDLS, CDR2 YYNGEE.

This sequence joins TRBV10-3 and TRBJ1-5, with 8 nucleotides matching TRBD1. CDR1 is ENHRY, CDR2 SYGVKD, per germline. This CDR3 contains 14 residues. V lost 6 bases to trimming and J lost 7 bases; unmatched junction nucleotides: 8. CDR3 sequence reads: CAISRSGGEQPQHF. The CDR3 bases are TGTGCCATCAGCCGTTCAGGGGGCGAACAGCCCCAGCATTTT.